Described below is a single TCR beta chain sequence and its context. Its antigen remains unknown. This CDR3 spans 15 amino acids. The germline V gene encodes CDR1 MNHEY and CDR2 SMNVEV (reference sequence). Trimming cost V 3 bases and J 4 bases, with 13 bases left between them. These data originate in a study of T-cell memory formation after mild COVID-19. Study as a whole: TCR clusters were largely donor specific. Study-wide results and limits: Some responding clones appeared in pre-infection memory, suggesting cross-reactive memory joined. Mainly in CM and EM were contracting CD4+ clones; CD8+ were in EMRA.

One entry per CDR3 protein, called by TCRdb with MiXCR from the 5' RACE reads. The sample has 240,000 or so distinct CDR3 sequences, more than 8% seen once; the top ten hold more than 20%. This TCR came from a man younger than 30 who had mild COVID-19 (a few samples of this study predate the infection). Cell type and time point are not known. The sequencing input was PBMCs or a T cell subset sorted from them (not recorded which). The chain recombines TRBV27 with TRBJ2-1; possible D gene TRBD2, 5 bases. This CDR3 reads CASSLRSGEYNEQFF. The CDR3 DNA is TGTGCCAGCAGTTTGAGGAGCGGCGAGTACAATGAGCAGTTCTTC.